This T cell receptor beta chain derives from a study of blood T cell repertoires in COVID-19. On the study more broadly: Samples of COVID-19 (acute and convalescent) were obtained from the United States, Italy and Spain. PBMCs, B-cell-depleted T cells, or T cells provided the cDNA or gDNA that made up the material.

The germline V gene encodes CDR1 LGHDT and CDR2 YNNKEL (reference sequence). Germline trimming cut 4 bases from V and 6 bases from J; bases unmatched to any gene: 15. This CDR3 has 19 amino acids. Original processing methods: Scientists estimated how many nucleated cells there were by amplifying reference gene primers. Only in-frame clones appear in the TCRdb table, and some are missing; sequencing was by immunoSEQ multiplex PCR. D and trimming come from the DNA, and the V and J calls and clone size come from that table. The table shows some 180,000 clones, with under 90% occurring only once. The chain joins TRBV3-1 (or the pseudogene TRBV3-2) to TRBJ2-5, with 15 bases matching TRBD2. The specimen was peripheral blood. The TCR sequence derives from a man between 35 and 55 years old with acute or convalescent COVID-19. This CDR3 reads CASSRTGTSGGTPTKTQYF. The CDR3 coding sequence is TGTGCCAGCAGCCGTACCGGGACTAGCGGGGGGACTCCGACGAAGACCCAGTACTTC.